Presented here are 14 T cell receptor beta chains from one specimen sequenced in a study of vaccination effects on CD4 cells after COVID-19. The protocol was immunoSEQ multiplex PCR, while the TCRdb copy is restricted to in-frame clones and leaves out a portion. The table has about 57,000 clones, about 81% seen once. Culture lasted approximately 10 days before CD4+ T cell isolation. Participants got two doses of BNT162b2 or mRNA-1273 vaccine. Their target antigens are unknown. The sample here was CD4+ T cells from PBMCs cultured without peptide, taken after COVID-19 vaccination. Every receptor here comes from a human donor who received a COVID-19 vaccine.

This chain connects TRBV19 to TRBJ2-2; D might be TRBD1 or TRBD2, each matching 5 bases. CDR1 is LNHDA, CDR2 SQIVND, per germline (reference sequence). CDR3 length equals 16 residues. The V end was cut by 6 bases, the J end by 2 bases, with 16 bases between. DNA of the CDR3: TGTGCCAGTAGCACCCTTATGAGGGGTAACACCGGGGAGCTGTTTTTT. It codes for CASSTLMRGNTGELFF.

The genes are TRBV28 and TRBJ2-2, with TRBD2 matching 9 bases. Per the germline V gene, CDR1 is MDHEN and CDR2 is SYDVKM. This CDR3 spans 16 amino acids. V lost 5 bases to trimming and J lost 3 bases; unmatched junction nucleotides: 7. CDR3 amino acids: CASSLLAGPHTGELFF. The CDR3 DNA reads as TGTGCCAGCAGTCTACTAGCGGGTCCCCACACCGGGGAGCTGTTTTTT.

CDR3: CSVPSGTSGRSSYNEQFF. CDR3 DNA: TGCAGCGTTCCATCCGGGACTAGCGGGAGGAGCTCCTACAATGAGCAGTTCTTC. J is TRBJ2-1 and V is TRBV29-1; TRBD2 matches at 15 bases. Germline V gene data show CDR1 as SQVTM and CDR2 as ANQGSEA. This CDR3 is 18 amino acids long. Germline trimming cut 5 bases from V and 0 bases from J; bases unmatched to any gene: 8.

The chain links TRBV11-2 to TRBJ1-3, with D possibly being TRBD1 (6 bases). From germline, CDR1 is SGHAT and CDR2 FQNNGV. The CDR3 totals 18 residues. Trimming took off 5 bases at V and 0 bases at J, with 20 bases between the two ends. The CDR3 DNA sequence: TGTGCCAGCAGCCCCAGGGGCCAGGCCACCTTCTCTGGAAACACCATATATTTT. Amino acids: CASSPRGQATFSGNTIYF.

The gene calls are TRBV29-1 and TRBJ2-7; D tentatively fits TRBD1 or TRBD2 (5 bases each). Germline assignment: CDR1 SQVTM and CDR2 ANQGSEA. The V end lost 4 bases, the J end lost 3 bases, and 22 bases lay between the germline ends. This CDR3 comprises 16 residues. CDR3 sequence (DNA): TGCAGCGTTGCTGGGGGTTATGAGAGTGGGAGCTACGAGCAGTACTTC. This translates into CSVAGGYESGSYEQYF.

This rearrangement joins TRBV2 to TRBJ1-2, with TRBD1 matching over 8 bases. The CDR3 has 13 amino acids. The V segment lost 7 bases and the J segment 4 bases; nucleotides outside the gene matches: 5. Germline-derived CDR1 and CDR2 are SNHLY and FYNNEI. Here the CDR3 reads CASNDRGSYGYTF. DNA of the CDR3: TGTGCCAGCAATGACAGGGGAAGCTATGGCTACACCTTC.

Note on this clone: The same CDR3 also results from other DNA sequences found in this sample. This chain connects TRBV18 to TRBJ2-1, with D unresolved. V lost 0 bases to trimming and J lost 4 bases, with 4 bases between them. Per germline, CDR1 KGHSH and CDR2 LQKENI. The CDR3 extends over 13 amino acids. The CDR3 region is CASSPPSYNEQFF. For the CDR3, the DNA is TGTGCCAGCTCACCACCGAGTTACAATGAGCAGTTCTTC.

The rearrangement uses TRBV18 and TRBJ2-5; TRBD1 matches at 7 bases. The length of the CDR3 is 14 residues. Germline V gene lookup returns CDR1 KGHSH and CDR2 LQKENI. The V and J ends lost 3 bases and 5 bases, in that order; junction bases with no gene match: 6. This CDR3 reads CASSPSGGRETQYF. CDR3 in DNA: TGTGCCAGCTCACCTTCAGGGGGAAGGGAGACCCAGTACTTC.

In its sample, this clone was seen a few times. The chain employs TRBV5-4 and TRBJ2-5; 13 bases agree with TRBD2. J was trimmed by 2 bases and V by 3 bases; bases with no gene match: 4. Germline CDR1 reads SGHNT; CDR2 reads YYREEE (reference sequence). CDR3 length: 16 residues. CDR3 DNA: TGTGCCAGCAGCTGGACTAGCGGGAGAGGTCAAGAGACCCAGTACTTC. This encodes CASSWTSGRGQETQYF.

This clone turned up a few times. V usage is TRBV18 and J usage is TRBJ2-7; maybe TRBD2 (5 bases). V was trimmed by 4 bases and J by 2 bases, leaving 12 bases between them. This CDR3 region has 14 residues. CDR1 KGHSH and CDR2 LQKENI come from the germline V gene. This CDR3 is CASSRAAGTYEQYF. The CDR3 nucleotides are TGTGCCAGCTCACGGGCGGCGGGCACCTACGAGCAGTACTTC. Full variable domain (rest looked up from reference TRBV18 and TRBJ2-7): NAGVMQNPRHLVRRRGQEARLRCSPMKGHSHVYWYRQLPEEGLKFMVYLQKENIIDESGMPKERFSAEFPKEGPSILRIQQVVRGDSAAYFCASSRAAGTYEQYFGPGTRLTVT.

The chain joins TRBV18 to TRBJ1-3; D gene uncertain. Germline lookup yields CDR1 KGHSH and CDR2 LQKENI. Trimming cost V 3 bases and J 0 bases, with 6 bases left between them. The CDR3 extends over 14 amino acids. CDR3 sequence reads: CASSPFRSGNTIYF. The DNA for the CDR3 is TGTGCCAGCTCACCGTTCCGCTCTGGAAACACCATATATTTT. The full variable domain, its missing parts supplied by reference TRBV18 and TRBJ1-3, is NAGVMQNPRHLVRRRGQEARLRCSPMKGHSHVYWYRQLPEEGLKFMVYLQKENIIDESGMPKERFSAEFPKEGPSILRIQQVVRGDSAAYFCASSPFRSGNTIYFGEGSWLTVV.

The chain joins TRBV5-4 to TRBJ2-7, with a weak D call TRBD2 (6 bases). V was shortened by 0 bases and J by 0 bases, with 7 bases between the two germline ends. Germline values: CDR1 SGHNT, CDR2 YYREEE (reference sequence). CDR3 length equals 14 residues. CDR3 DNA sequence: TGTGCCAGCAGCTTGGCCGGGGGCTCCTACGAGCAGTACTTC. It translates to CASSLAGGSYEQYF.

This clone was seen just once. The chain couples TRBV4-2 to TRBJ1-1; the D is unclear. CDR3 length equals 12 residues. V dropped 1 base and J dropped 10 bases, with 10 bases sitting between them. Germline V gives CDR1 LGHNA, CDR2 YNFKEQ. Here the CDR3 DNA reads TGTGCCAGCAGCCAAGTAGCGGCGGGAGCTTTCTTT. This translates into CASSQVAAGAFF.

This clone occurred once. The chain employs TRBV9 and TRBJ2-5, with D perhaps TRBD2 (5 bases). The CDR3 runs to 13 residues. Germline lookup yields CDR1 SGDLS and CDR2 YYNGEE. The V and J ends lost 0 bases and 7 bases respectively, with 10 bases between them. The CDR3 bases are TGTGCCAGCAGCGTAGATTTTCGGGGGACCCAGTACTTC. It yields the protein CASSVDFRGTQYF.